The clone carrying this T cell receptor beta chain was recorded once. This record comes from a study of CD8+CD57+ T cells in acquired aplastic anemia. Genomic DNA was employed as the template in profiling TCR beta VDJ and CDR3. TCRdb itself ran the reads through MiXCR, one entry per CDR3 protein. This sample has 400,000 to 600,000 distinct CDR3 sequences, with roughly a third found just once. Trimming pared 7 bases from V and 6 bases from J, leaving 13 bases between. This CDR3 is 13 amino acids long. Sequencing was done on patients that had shown CD8+CD57+ cell expansion by flow cytometry. The TCR comes from a human donor with aplastic anemia. J is TRBJ1-5 and V is TRBV12-3 or TRBV12-4, with D tentatively TRBD1 (6 bases). Sequencing was performed on sorted CD4+, CD8+, or CD8+CD57+ T cells (not recorded which) from PBMCs. The CDR3 region is CASTGGGRQPQHF. The CDR3 DNA reads as TGTGCCAGCACCGGGGGGGGCCGTCAGCCCCAGCATTTT.